The 25 T cell receptor beta chains given below trace back to one sample, sequenced in a study of blood T cell repertoires in COVID-19. Sequenced by immunoSEQ multiplex PCR; TCRdb stores in-frame clones only, minus some. The sample contains about 200,000 clones, 80% to 85% of which appear only once. Sequencing was done on a sample of peripheral blood. Every receptor here comes from a human donor in a cohort sampled during active COVID-19.

The chain carries TRBV6-5 and TRBJ2-7, with TRBD1 matching 10 bases. The CDR3 extends over 15 amino acids. Germline-derived CDR1 and CDR2 are MNHEY and SVGAGI. V lost 9 bases, J lost 0 bases, and 8 bases stayed unmatched. CDR3 nucleotide sequence: TGTGCCAGTAGACAGGGGGCCTACTTCTCCTACGAGCAGTACGTC. Amino acids: CASRQGAYFSYEQYV.

Comments on this clone: The sample contains more than one DNA sequence encoding this CDR3. The rearrangement uses TRBV5-1 and TRBJ1-2, with a weak D call TRBD1 (6 bases). Trimming pared 0 bases from V and 5 bases from J, leaving 8 bases between. Germline CDR1 reads SGHRS; CDR2 reads YFSETQ. CDR3 length: 13 residues. The CDR3 sequence: CASSLETGYGYTF. In DNA, the CDR3 is TGCGCCAGCAGCTTGGAAACAGGGTATGGCTACACCTTC.

V gene TRBV7-2 combines with J gene TRBJ2-3; tentative D call: TRBD1 (5 bases). In germline, CDR1 is SGHTA, CDR2 FQGNSA. The V and J ends lost 2 bases and 3 bases respectively, with 12 bases between them. This CDR3 is built from 15 residues. The DNA of the CDR3 is TGTGCCAGCAGCTTAATTGGGGCTAGAACAGATACGCAGTATTTT. Residues: CASSLIGARTDTQYF.

The table lists this clone with a count of one. This rearrangement joins TRBV3-1 (or the pseudogene TRBV3-2) to TRBJ2-1; 8 bases align to TRBD2. Germline lookup yields CDR1 LGHDT and CDR2 YNNKEL (reference sequence). The CDR3 runs to 15 residues. The ends lost 7 bases at V and 5 bases at J; junction bases unmatched: 10. The CDR3 protein is CASTPAGATNNEQFF. The CDR3 nucleotides are TGTGCCAGCACCCCAGCGGGAGCTACGAACAATGAGCAGTTCTTC.

This chain joins TRBV5-4 and TRBJ2-1; D is undetermined. Germline CDR1 reads SGHNT; CDR2 reads YYREEE (reference sequence). V was cut by 1 base and J by 1 base, with 12 bases left in between. The CDR3 length is 16 residues. The chain's CDR3 is CASSLNGAFSYNEQFF. The CDR3 bases are TGTGCCAGCAGCTTGAATGGAGCTTTTTCCTACAATGAGCAGTTCTTC.

Worth noting for this clone: The sample has other DNA sequences that encode this CDR3 too. The chain couples TRBV27 to TRBJ1-1; a possible D gene is TRBD1 (6 bases). Germline V CDR1 and CDR2: MNHEY, SMNVEV (reference sequence). The CDR3 has 14 amino acids. V lost 3 bases to trimming and J lost 1 base, with 9 bases between them. CDR3 region: CASSFRTANTEAFF. The CDR3 DNA reads TGTGCCAGCAGTTTCAGGACAGCGAACACTGAAGCTTTCTTT.

The chain carries TRBV4-1 and TRBJ1-5; perhaps TRBD1 as D (5 bases). The CDR3 is made up of 16 amino acids. With 1 base removed from V and 2 bases from J, the gap between germline ends came to 12 bases. CDR1 and CDR2 from the germline V gene are MGHRA and YSYEKL. The CDR3 loop reads CASSQADMNGNQPQHF. The CDR3 DNA follows: TGCGCCAGCAGCCAAGCGGACATGAATGGCAATCAGCCCCAGCATTTT.

In its sample, this clone was seen a few times. V is TRBV5-1 and J is TRBJ2-7; 12 nucleotides align to TRBD2. The germline CDR1 and CDR2 sequences are SGHRS and YFSETQ. CDR3 length: 17 amino acids. The ends lost 4 bases at V and 3 bases at J; junction bases unmatched: 11. DNA for the CDR3: TGCGCCAGCAGCCCCCGGACTAGCGGGACTACCCGCTACGAGCAGTACTTC. Its protein product is CASSPRTSGTTRYEQYF.

J is TRBJ2-3 and V is TRBV6-4; no reliable D call. Germline V gene lookup returns CDR1 MRHNA and CDR2 SNTAGT. The V end was cut by 2 bases, the J end by 1 base, with 4 bases between. The CDR3 is made up of 13 amino acids. CDR3 in amino acids: CASSDPGTDTQYF. The CDR3 bases are TGTGCCAGCAGTGACCCAGGCACAGATACGCAGTATTTT.

The V and J genes are TRBV4-1 and TRBJ1-6, with 7 bases fitting TRBD1. The germline gives CDR1 MGHRA, CDR2 YSYEKL. This CDR3 spans 16 amino acids. V lost 0 bases to trimming and J lost 6 bases; unmatched junction nucleotides: 5. The CDR3 DNA is TGCGCCAGCAGCCAAGAGACAGGGCTAATTAATTCACCCCTCCACTTT. Translating it yields CASSQETGLINSPLHF.

The chain links TRBV27 to TRBJ2-2; TRBD2 might be the D (5 bases). V lost 4 bases, J lost 6 bases, and 18 bases lay in between. This CDR3 spans 16 amino acids. CDR1 MNHEY and CDR2 SMNVEV come from the germline V gene (reference sequence). CDR3 region: CASSYLRGSGAGELFF. The CDR3 DNA is TGTGCCAGCAGTTACCTACGGGGAAGTGGGGCCGGGGAGCTGTTTTTT.

This clone was observed once. This chain connects TRBV5-1 to TRBJ2-1; possibly TRBD2 for D (5 bases). Germline V gene sequence: CDR1 SGHRS, CDR2 YFSETQ. V lost 0 bases and J 7 bases, leaving 11 bases between the germline ends. The length of the CDR3 is 14 residues. DNA for the CDR3: TGCGCCAGCAGCTTGGGGACTCCTCTTAATGAGCAGTTCTTC. This gives the protein CASSLGTPLNEQFF. Full variable domain (rest looked up from reference TRBV5-1 and TRBJ2-1): KAGVTQTPRYLIKTRGQQVTLSCSPISGHRSVSWYQQTPGQGLQFLFEYFSETQRNKGNFPGRFSGRQFSNSRSEMNVSTLELGDSALYLCASSLGTPLNEQFFGPGTRLTVL.

The count of this clone is one. Sequence at one end of the junction differs from germline and may be a read error. In nucleotides, the CDR3 is TGTGCCAGCAGTCGGGACTCCCACGAGCAGTACTTC. Amino acids: CASSRDSHEQYF. The chain combines TRBV2 with TRBJ2-7; tentative D call: TRBD2 (6 bases). There are 12 residues in the CDR3. Germline lookup yields CDR1 SNHLY and CDR2 FYNNEI. The full variable domain, in which reference TRBV2 and TRBJ2-7 provide the parts outside the CDR3, is EPEVTQTPSHQVTQMGQEVILRCVPISNHLYFYWYRQILGQKVEFLVSFYNNEISEKSEIFDDQFSVERPDGSNFTLKIRSTKLEDSAMYFCASSRDSHEQYFGPGTRLTVT.

This chain uses TRBV19 with TRBJ1-5; D unclear. Germline-derived CDR1 and CDR2 are LNHDA and SQIVND (reference sequence). V lost 3 bases and J 1 base, leaving 10 bases between the germline ends. The CDR3 runs to 15 residues. The CDR3 here is CASSILLRSNQPQHF. The CDR3 DNA reads TGTGCCAGTAGTATCCTCCTGAGGAGCAATCAGCCCCAGCATTTT.

The rearrangement joins TRBV5-8 to TRBJ1-1; a possible D gene is TRBD1 (6 bases). V dropped 1 base and J dropped 3 bases, with 16 bases sitting between them. There are 16 residues in the CDR3. Germline CDR1 SGHTS, CDR2 YDEGEE. The CDR3 bases are TGTGCCAGCAGCTTGTCAGGGGCGTTTTCGGACACTGAAGCTTTCTTT. It yields the protein CASSLSGAFSDTEAFF. Supplemented by reference TRBV5-8 and TRBJ1-1, the full variable domain reads EAGVTQSPTHLIKTRGQQATLRCSPISGHTSVYWYQQALGLGLQFLLWYDEGEERNRGNFPPRFSGRQFPNYSSELNVNALELEDSALYLCASSLSGAFSDTEAFFGQGTRLTVV.

The chain employs TRBV28 and TRBJ2-2, with TRBD2 matching 10 bases. The trim removed 2 bases at V and 6 bases at J, leaving 9 bases unmatched. Germline CDR1 and CDR2: MDHEN and SYDVKM. The CDR3 spans 17 residues. Here the CDR3 reads CASSLLRSSGSPGELFF. For the CDR3, the DNA is TGTGCCAGCAGTTTACTTCGTTCTAGCGGGAGCCCCGGGGAGCTGTTTTTT.

This chain links TRBV11-2 with TRBJ1-3; 9 bases fit TRBD1. This CDR3 comprises 16 residues. Germline V gene lookup returns CDR1 SGHAT and CDR2 FQNNGV. The trim removed 3 bases at V and 2 bases at J, leaving 5 bases unmatched. The CDR3 here is CASSFRDRVAGNTIYF. DNA for the CDR3: TGTGCCAGCAGCTTCCGGGACAGGGTCGCTGGAAACACCATATATTTT.

This clone was counted a few times. J is TRBJ1-2 and V is TRBV29-1, with 9 bases aligning to TRBD1. The CDR3 is 13 residues long. Per the germline V gene, CDR1 is SQVTM and CDR2 is ANQGSEA. V gave up 5 bases and J gave up 8 bases; unmatched junction bases: 9. The CDR3 sequence: CSVQGQGIWGYTF. CDR3 nucleotides: TGCAGCGTTCAGGGACAGGGAATTTGGGGCTACACCTTC.

The CDR3 bases are TGCAGCGCCCAGACCGACAGGCTCGACACCGGGGAGCTGTTTTTT. Translating it yields CSAQTDRLDTGELFF. V and J are TRBV29-1 and TRBJ2-2; D may be TRBD1 (6 bases). CDR1 is SQVTM and CDR2 is ANQGSEA in the germline V gene. Trimming removed 7 bases at V and 3 bases at J, with 18 bases between. This CDR3 comprises 15 residues.

V is TRBV27 and J is TRBJ2-2; 7 bases fit TRBD2. The V and J ends lost 3 bases and 2 bases, in that order; junction bases with no gene match: 3. This CDR3 contains 15 residues. The germline CDR1 and CDR2 sequences are MNHEY and SMNVEV (reference sequence). The CDR3 loop is CASSLGGTNTGELFF. For the CDR3, the DNA is TGTGCCAGCAGTTTGGGGGGGACCAACACCGGGGAGCTGTTTTTT.

This chain joins TRBV11-3 and TRBJ2-7; 10 nucleotides agree with TRBD2. The V gene's germline CDR1 is SGHNT and CDR2 YENEEA. The trim removed 1 base at V and 6 bases at J, leaving 6 bases unmatched. CDR3 size: 15 residues. Written as DNA, the CDR3 is TGTGCCAGCAGCTTAGGAGCGGGAGGGCCGATCGAGCAGTACTTC. Its translation: CASSLGAGGPIEQYF.

The rearrangement links TRBV6-1 to TRBJ1-3; D gene unclear. The CDR3 runs to 15 residues. CDR1 MNHNS and CDR2 SASEGT come from the germline V gene. V lost 1 base, J lost 4 bases, and 11 bases lay in between. CDR3 nucleotide sequence: TGTGCCAGCAGTGAAGGAGTAATCGAAGGAAACACCATATATTTT. Amino acid sequence: CASSEGVIEGNTIYF.

As DNA, the CDR3 is TGCGCCAGCAGCTTCGTAGCGGGGACCCAAGAGACCCAGTACTTC. It translates to CASSFVAGTQETQYF. The V and J genes are TRBV5-1 and TRBJ2-5; 8 nucleotides line up with TRBD2. Trimming removed 2 bases from V and 1 base from J; junction bases left unmatched: 4. Germline V CDR1 and CDR2: SGHRS, YFSETQ. This CDR3 region has 15 residues.

Only a few counts were recorded for this clone. The chain employs TRBV5-6 and TRBJ1-2; D is uncertain. V was cut by 2 bases and J by 8 bases, with 7 bases left in between. The germline gives CDR1 SGHDT, CDR2 YYEEEE. The CDR3 is made up of 11 amino acids. CDR3 sequence: CASSFSSGYTF. The CDR3 DNA is TGTGCCAGCAGCTTTTCAAGCGGCTACACCTTC.

This clone came up a few times. V is TRBV3-1 (or the pseudogene TRBV3-2) and J is TRBJ2-1; 10 bases align to TRBD2. The trim removed 1 base at V and 3 bases at J, leaving 6 bases unmatched. The germline V gene has CDR1 LGHDT and CDR2 YNNKEL (reference sequence). CDR3 length equals 17 residues. The CDR3 DNA reads as TGTGCCAGCAGCCAAGGTCCTGGGACTAGCGTCTACAATGAGCAGTTCTTC. Protein sequence: CASSQGPGTSVYNEQFF.